This T cell receptor (beta chain) was sequenced in a study of blood T cell repertoires in COVID-19 (dated by TCRdb to between 2020 and 2021). Regarding the complete study: Recovered participants in ImmuneRACE Cohort 3 were defined as having two consecutive negative NP/OP PCR tests, clearance from a healthcare professional, or resolution of symptoms. Nearly every sample came with metadata listing a de-identified subject ID, COVID-19 status, age in years and sex. Samples were obtained from the ongoing ImmuneRACE study (first 160 participants) and from approximately 1,200 subjects provided by 6 global collaborators. The collaborator samples originated in the United States, Italy and Spain and spanned the acute and convalescent phases of COVID-19. HLA class I and class II types, where available, came from metadata supplied by the sample provider rather than from assay-based typing. The repertoires were released in a freely available public database intended as a resource for research on the immune response to SARS-CoV-2. Deeply sampled blood TCRbeta repertoires from subjects exposed to, actively infected with, or recovered from COVID-19 were included in the dataset. The material from the prospective study consisted of cDNA or gDNA derived from T cells, B-cell-depleted T cells, or PBMCs.

The immunoSEQ Assay, a bias-controlled multiplex PCR, was used to amplify TCRbeta CDR3 regions from genomic DNA. The paper's processing steps were these. Nucleated cell counts per sample were estimated from amplification of reference gene primers within the assay. To quantify the absolute abundance of each unique TCRbeta CDR3 rearrangement, sequence reads were collapsed and filtered. Productive Simpson clonality was computed per sample as the square root of Simpson's diversity index over productive rearrangements. TCRdb limited this immuneACCESS table to in-frame rearrangements with V and J called. A share of clones is missing; checked studies link under half to unresolved V genes, and the rest is unexplained. The V and J calls and clone size come from that table; D and trimming were worked out from the DNA. The sample data list under 200,000 clones, and 65% to 80% of these were observed just once. Under 20% of the sample goes to the ten largest clones.

Participants in the prospective study were aged about 18 to 95 years, lived in about two dozen United States geographic areas, and enrolled through a virtual design. Cohort assignment in the prospective study relied on participant-reported clinical history from a screening survey and a study questionnaire. In the prospective study, mobile phlebotomists collected whole blood, serum and a nasopharyngeal or oropharyngeal swab from each participant. Over an approximately 2-month period, participants in the prospective study had the option of providing additional blood draws and questionnaires. Blood samples from the prospective study were shipped frozen or at room temperature prior to DNA extraction. The investigation overall reported the following: Clinical and demographic metadata were provided uncurated, with the amount varying by source and participant.

To note about this clone: Its antigen is unknown. Base qualities were left out, and no much larger clone turns up one base away.

The CDR3, cysteine through phenylalanine, is 13 amino acids long. The DNA shown is the 39-base CDR3, in frame from base 1. According to the germline V gene, CDR1 reads SNHLY and CDR2 reads FYNNEI. The junction carries 12 bases between V and J, which are trimmed by 7 bases and 6 bases respectively. The specimen sequenced was PBMCs or T cells enriched from blood (not recorded which). The receptor was derived from a woman between 65 and 79 years old in a cohort exposed to, infected with or recovered from COVID-19 (not recorded which). The sequence links TRBV2 to TRBJ2-2; TRBD1 is a weak D gene call, 5 bases matching. The CDR3 region has the sequence CASKAGFPGELFF. The DNA sequence is TGTGCCAGCAAAGCAGGGTTTCCCGGGGAGCTGTTTTTT.